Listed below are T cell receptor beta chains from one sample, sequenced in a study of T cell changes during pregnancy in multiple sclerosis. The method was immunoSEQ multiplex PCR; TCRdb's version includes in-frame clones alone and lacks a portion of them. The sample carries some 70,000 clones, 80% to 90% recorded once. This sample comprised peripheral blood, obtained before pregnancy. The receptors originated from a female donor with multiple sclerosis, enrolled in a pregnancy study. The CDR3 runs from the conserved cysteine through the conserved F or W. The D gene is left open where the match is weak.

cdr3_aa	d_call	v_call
CASSEDMRGLAQETQYF	TRBD2	TRBV6-4
CASSVWGAENTGELFF	.	TRBV2
CASSLLGQGSTDTQYF	TRBD1	TRBV11-1
CASSELVRGPGGYTF	TRBD1	TRBV2
CASSYRLAGGTGELFF	TRBD2	TRBV6-5
CASSPRGGQPTGELFF	.	TRBV4-2
CASSLILRQGHYGYTF	TRBD1	TRBV5-6
CASSWGTGGKSSKLFF	TRBD1	TRBV6-4
CASSPRTGYNEQFF	.	TRBV7-9
CASSALGATNEKLFF	.	TRBV2
CASSPGQAVDTQYF	TRBD1	TRBV28
CASSPTGYRGSRSGNTIYF	TRBD1	TRBV13
CASSEGGGVSATNEKLFF	.	TRBV2
CAISESGRETEAFF	.	TRBV10-3
CASSQRVGVGSPLHF	.	TRBV4-2
CASSTRGAVYEQYF	.	TRBV5-4
CASRDQGAAGELFF	TRBD1	TRBV10-2
CASSRLGGQNTEAFF	.	TRBV27
CASSLAENRGAGDTQYF	.	TRBV7-6
CASSLNRPGWSQETQYF	.	TRBV7-9
CASSYRSGNQPQHF	.	TRBV6-6
CSVGREDEKLFF	.	TRBV29-1
CASSQIYGTGDTVENTEAFF	TRBD1	TRBV4-1
CASRSGESNYGYTF	.	TRBV6-5
CASSPGQPNYEQFF	TRBD1	TRBV7-3
CASSSGQNTEAFF	.	TRBV28
CASSPLGTGGSEQFF	TRBD1	TRBV6-5
CASSAVGLAGLTDTQYF	TRBD2	TRBV9
CASSYSRTRNHEQYF	TRBD2	TRBV6-5
CASSEGGGALYGYTF	.	TRBV6-1
CASSLPYSSTEMGEAFF	.	TRBV5-8
CASSLTEGSETQYF	.	TRBV4-2
CATDRTGSGLETGELFF	TRBD1	TRBV9
CASSPTGGSDGYTF	TRBD1	TRBV18
CASSLTGTKVETQYF	.	TRBV5-1
CASSEALRRSSYEQYF	.	TRBV2
CASSRAGEDPDTQYF	TRBD2	TRBV18
CASSGHDRNQPQHF	.	TRBV25-1
CASNRDIHSPLHF	.	TRBV6-5
CASSPWTAEETQYF	.	TRBV5-4
CASSSRAGAGVGNTIYF	.	TRBV5-1
CASSKTGALNEQYF	TRBD1	TRBV25-1
CAISDPTGGVDEQYF	TRBD1	TRBV10-3